A single T cell receptor (beta chain) is shown here with its context. These data originate in a study of T-cell reconstitution after alpha-beta-depleted transplantation in children. The V end lost 5 bases, the J end lost 0 bases, and 13 bases lay between the germline ends. CDR3 length: 15 residues. Library preparation (for TCRbeta) was performed with unique molecular identifiers. TCRdb re-called the PCR reads with MiXCR, one entry per CDR3 protein. The sample records about 540,000 distinct CDR3 sequences, 15% to 20% being singletons. The sample in question was PBMCs from the stem cell graft donor, obtained from the stem cell graft. The TCR sequence derives from a human donor who donated a stem cell graft to a child with acute lymphoblastic leukemia. The chain joins TRBV12-3 or TRBV12-4 to TRBJ1-1, with D tentatively TRBD1 (6 bases). The CDR3 protein is CASSPDSRMNTEAFF. The CDR3 DNA follows: TGTGCCAGCAGTCCGGACAGTCGCATGAACACTGAAGCTTTCTTT.